This is a list of T cell receptor beta chains from one sample in a study of OX40 agonist ivuxolimab in advanced cancers. Profiled with immunoSEQ multiplex PCR; TCRdb holds only in-frame clones, not every one. The table has about 30,000 clones, roughly four fifths seen once. The sequences come from CD4+ or CD8+ T cells sorted from blood, collected in a trial of the OX40 agonist ivuxolimab. The receptors stem from an adult with an advanced solid tumor such as melanoma, head and neck, liver or kidney cancer. CDR3s include the opening cysteine and the closing phenylalanine or tryptophan. A D gene is named only where the DNA matches it firmly. Clone size, where shown, is once, few, many, or a class for clones that have expanded.

V gene	J gene	clone size	D gene	CDR3 protein	CDR3 DNA
TRBV5-1	TRBJ2-2	.	.	CASSPTTYRTTGELFF	TGCGCCAGCAGCCCGACTACTTACCGAACCACCGGGGAGCTGTTTTTT
TRBV2	TRBJ1-5	few	.	CASKDDETSEPQHF	TGTGCCAGCAAGGACGACGAGACATCTGAGCCCCAGCATTTT
TRBV5-5	TRBJ2-1	.	.	CASSSSRDSYNEQFF	TGTGCCAGCAGCTCATCCAGGGACTCCTACAATGAGCAGTTCTTC
TRBV30	TRBJ1-5	once	.	CAWSWAGNQPQHF	TGTGCCTGGAGTTGGGCAGGCAATCAGCCCCAGCATTTT
TRBV6-6	TRBJ2-1	.	.	CASRPTYYNEQFF	TGTGCCAGCAGACCAACCTACTACAATGAGCAGTTCTTC
TRBV19	TRBJ2-1	.	.	CASNVEGISPYNEQFF	TGTGCCAGTAACGTAGAGGGAATATCCCCCTACAATGAGCAGTTCTTC
TRBV21-1	TRBJ1-1	once	.	CASSISPAWTGLGFF	TGTGCCAGCAGCATCTCCCCCGCTTGGACAGGTCTGGGTTTCTTT
TRBV11-2	TRBJ2-7	once	.	CASSLVPVLTYEQYF	TGTGCCAGCAGCTTAGTCCCGGTCCTTACTTACGAGCAGTACTTC
TRBV10-2	TRBJ1-5	once	.	CASSGSRTGNQPQHF	TGCGCCAGCAGTGGTAGTAGGACCGGTAATCAGCCCCAGCATTTT
TRBV6-5	TRBJ1-6	.	.	CASSYSPLGDSPLHF	TGTGCCAGCAGTTATTCGCCGCTGGGCGATTCACCCCTCCACTTT
TRBV28	TRBJ2-1	.	.	CASTLDHTSYNEQFF	TGTGCCAGCACCCTAGATCATACGTCCTACAATGAGCAGTTCTTC
TRBV5-1	TRBJ2-1	.	.	CASSPGIEQFF	TGCGCCAGCAGCCCAGGGATTGAGCAGTTCTTC